This is a list of T cell receptor beta chains from one sample in a study of T cells after yellow fever vaccination. TCRdb reprocessed the 5' RACE reads via MiXCR and lists one record per CDR3 protein. The repertoire has 120,000 or so distinct CDR3 sequences, about 15% of them found once; the top ten carry roughly 47%. The sample was CD8+ T cells sorted from PBMCs, taken 5 days after the yellow fever booster vaccination. Receptor source: a man aged 18 to 30 who received the YFV17D yellow fever vaccine. Both conserved end residues are trimmed from each CDR3. The order of the fields is D gene, V gene, CDR3 protein. D genes are given only for firm matches.

TRBD2 TRBV6-5 ASSLSGEIEQY
NA TRBV27 ASSSKPYADGIQY
NA TRBV4-1 ASSQGVGAREQY
TRBD1 TRBV7-9 ASSHQRTGLVTGELF
NA TRBV10-1 ASSATLHQPQH
TRBD2 TRBV5-6 ASSGLAGAVYQETQY
NA TRBV7-2 ASSPKQGRSYNEQF
TRBD1 TRBV5-1 ASSSRQGLNTEAF
NA TRBV7-9 ASSLFPGAVTDTQY
NA TRBV4-3 ASSQAYQTTYNSPLH
NA TRBV20-1 SAFGEANYEQY
TRBD2 TRBV2 ASSATSGTDTQY
NA TRBV5-5 ASSLAGGSDSPLH
NA TRBV20-1 SARARDEGRDTQY
TRBD1 TRBV4-1 ASSHEGTGDYNEQF
NA TRBV7-8 ASSLVSDMGRETQY
TRBD2 TRBV5-4 ASSPTSGGHYNEQF
TRBD2 TRBV7-9 ASSLFGAGGPNTGELF
NA TRBV29-1 SVGPAAGTEETQY
TRBD1 TRBV4-1 ASSPPGTVYEQY
NA TRBV7-8 ASSLEPGVYGYT
NA TRBV11-1 ASSLEFPDTQY
TRBD1 TRBV4-3 ASSLHRGPGTGELF
TRBD2 TRBV6-5 ANTKRGGTDTQY
TRBD1 TRBV7-2 ATERTGPGETQY
NA TRBV7-9 ASSPLSTGAFEETQY
NA TRBV6-2/TRBV6-3 ASHVGSDTTDTQY
TRBD2 TRBV7-6 ASSLSGGPTNEQF
NA TRBV4-3 ASSQGRGISGANVLT
NA TRBV5-1 ASSLAGNHGYT
NA TRBV7-9 ASSLVLPNRGETQY
TRBD1 TRBV4-1 ASSQIQGETEAF
NA TRBV9 ASSVGGLDYGYT
NA TRBV29-1 SVAEGREQY
NA TRBV12-3/TRBV12-4 ASSFGALRDNEQY
NA TRBV30 AWTDELRAF
NA TRBV12-3/TRBV12-4 ASSPRGFDYNEQF
NA TRBV12-5 ASGSVDVFGYT
NA TRBV4-1 ASSQRDGYGYT
NA TRBV5-1 ASSLGSDNSPLH
NA TRBV4-3 ASSQGAGTSGADTQY
NA TRBV7-9 ASSSTGKLF
TRBD1 TRBV5-1 ASSSPGTGYTEAF
TRBD2 TRBV6-5 ASSYSGTSGAGEQF
NA TRBV5-1 ASSLAGRAGNTIY
TRBD2 TRBV7-3 ASSFASGGIYNEQF
NA TRBV19 ASSTFDRREEF
NA TRBV13 ASSPEGENTEAF
NA TRBV6-1 ASSEGTNNEQF
TRBD1 TRBV2 ASLPGTGGDTQY
NA TRBV14 ASSPSDSVPETQY
TRBD2 TRBV5-6 ASSLGAGSSTDTQY
TRBD2 TRBV5-1 ASSLSPSGGDEQF
NA TRBV4-1 ASSQDSRNANTGELF
NA TRBV4-3 ASSQELTSYGYT
NA TRBV19 ASSIAAGTPGELF